The 27 T cell receptor beta chains below all came from one sample that was sequenced in a study of T cell responses to AZD1222 COVID-19 vaccine. Generated by immunoSEQ multiplex PCR, the TCRdb table keeps only in-frame clones and is missing some. The sample has about 200,000 clones; approximately 90% are singletons. This specimen was peripheral blood, taken 28 days after the second AZD1222 dose. Source of these receptors: an adult who received the AZD1222 COVID-19 vaccine.

The rearrangement links TRBV7-3 to TRBJ2-5; the D gene is possibly TRBD2 (6 bases). CDR1 is SGHTA and CDR2 is FQGTGA in the germline V gene. V was shortened by 1 base and J by 5 bases, with 8 bases between the two germline ends. This CDR3 has 13 residues. CDR3 bases: TGTGCCAGCAGCTTAAATAGCGGCGAGACCCAGTACTTC. Protein: CASSLNSGETQYF.

The chain uses TRBV5-1 and TRBJ2-3; TRBD1 matches at 12 bases. Germline assignment: CDR1 SGHRS and CDR2 YFSETQ. V shed 4 bases, J shed 6 bases, and the junction held 9 bases outside the gene matches. The CDR3 consists of 16 residues. CDR3 loop: CASSPLGTGGADTQYF. The CDR3 DNA follows: TGCGCCAGCAGCCCCCTCGGGACAGGGGGCGCGGATACGCAGTATTTT.

The chain combines TRBV7-2 with TRBJ1-6; D perhaps matches TRBD1 (5 bases). The germline V and J ends were trimmed by 7 bases and 3 bases, with 13 bases remaining between them. CDR3 length equals 15 residues. Germline CDR1 is SGHTA and CDR2 is FQGNSA. The DNA of the CDR3 is TGTGCCAGCAACTCCCTAGGGGTCTATAATTCACCCCTCCACTTT. Translated: CASNSLGVYNSPLHF.

This chain connects TRBV28 to TRBJ1-6; 7 bases are shared with TRBD1. This CDR3 has 16 amino acids. The junction had 13 bases not matched to a gene; V was cut back by 7 bases and J by 7 bases. Germline CDR1 MDHEN, CDR2 SYDVKM. The DNA of the CDR3 is TGTGCCAGCAACTTGGGGCGCGACAGGGCAAATTCACCCCTCCACTTT. This encodes CASNLGRDRANSPLHF. The full variable domain, rest sourced from reference TRBV28 and TRBJ1-6, is DVKVTQSSRYLVKRTGEKVFLECVQDMDHENMFWYRQDPGLGLRLIYFSYDVKMKEKGDIPEGYSVSREKKERFSLILESASTNQTSMYLCASNLGRDRANSPLHFGNGTRLTVT.

The V call is TRBV4-2, the J call TRBJ2-7; 14 bases align to TRBD2. The CDR3 totals 18 residues. The ends lost 3 bases at V and 3 bases at J; junction bases unmatched: 10. The germline V gene encodes CDR1 LGHNA and CDR2 YNFKEQ. This chain's CDR3 is CASSHGLAGGRVVYEQYF. As DNA, the CDR3 is TGTGCCAGCAGCCACGGACTAGCGGGAGGCCGAGTCGTCTACGAGCAGTACTTC.

Concerning this clone itself: This could be a read error, since a much larger clone is one nucleotide away. The V and J genes are TRBV9 and TRBJ2-6; perhaps TRBD1 as D (5 bases). V dropped 3 bases and J dropped 2 bases, with 24 bases sitting between them. The V gene's germline CDR1 is SGDLS and CDR2 YYNGEE. This CDR3 region has 20 residues. The CDR3 sequence is CASSGERRRPRGTGANVLTF. The CDR3 bases are TGTGCCAGCAGCGGCGAACGGCGAAGACCAAGGGGAACTGGGGCCAACGTCCTGACTTTC.

The gene calls are TRBV29-1 and TRBJ2-3; maybe TRBD1 (6 bases). Germline V gene sequence: CDR1 SQVTM, CDR2 ANQGSEA. The CDR3 runs 12 residues. V lost 3 bases and J lost 11, with 15 bases in between. Here the CDR3 reads CSVDLLDSRQYF. The CDR3, as DNA: TGCAGCGTTGACCTACTGGACAGTAGGCAGTATTTT.

The chain recombines TRBV5-4 with TRBJ2-7, with D possibly TRBD2 on 6 matching bases. Germline CDR1 SGHNT, CDR2 YYREEE (reference sequence). V gave up 2 bases and J gave up 4 bases, with 13 bases separating them. The CDR3 spans 14 residues. The CDR3 coding sequence is TGTGCCAGCAGCTTCAAGGGAGGTTCGTACGAGCAGTACTTC. This gives the protein CASSFKGGSYEQYF.

The chain has TRBV5-1 and TRBJ2-7; TRBD2 matches at 8 bases. V gave up 0 bases and J gave up 5 bases; unmatched junction bases: 4. CDR3 length: 14 residues. The germline V gene encodes CDR1 SGHRS and CDR2 YFSETQ. DNA for the CDR3: TGCGCCAGCAGCTTGGAGCGGGGGAGCCACGAGCAGTACTTC. This codes for CASSLERGSHEQYF. The full variable domain, rest sourced from reference TRBV5-1 and TRBJ2-7, is KAGVTQTPRYLIKTRGQQVTLSCSPISGHRSVSWYQQTPGQGLQFLFEYFSETQRNKGNFPGRFSGRQFSNSRSEMNVSTLELGDSALYLCASSLERGSHEQYFGPGTRLTVT.

The chain combines TRBV7-8 with TRBJ2-1, with D perhaps assigned TRBD1 or TRBD2 (5 bases each). The CDR3 consists of 14 residues. Trimming cost V 5 bases and J 4 bases, with 12 bases left between them. Germline lookup yields CDR1 SGHVS and CDR2 FQNEAQ. CDR3 loop: CASSLGTGYNEQFF. The CDR3 region has the DNA TGTGCCAGCAGCCTAGGGACCGGATACAATGAGCAGTTCTTC.

V and J are TRBV30 and TRBJ1-4; D not certain. The CDR3 spans 13 residues. Trimming shortened V by 4 bases and J by 4 bases, and 10 bases separated the two germline ends. Looked up from germline, CDR1 is GTSNPN and CDR2 is SVGIG (reference sequence). The chain's CDR3 is CAWTLGYNEKLFF. DNA of the CDR3: TGTGCCTGGACTTTGGGATATAATGAAAAACTGTTTTTT.

The chain links TRBV5-1 to TRBJ2-5, with 11 bases identical to TRBD2. Looked up from germline, CDR1 is SGHRS and CDR2 is YFSETQ. J gave up 9 bases and V 3 bases, and 7 bases lay outside the gene matches. The CDR3 contains 14 residues. The CDR3 DNA sequence: TGCGCCAGCAGCTCACTGACTAGCGGGGACGCCCAGTACTTC. It translates to CASSSLTSGDAQYF.

The gene calls are TRBV28 and TRBJ2-7, with D hard to call. This CDR3 region has 12 residues. CDR1 is MDHEN, CDR2 SYDVKM, per germline. The ends were cut back, 3 bases at V and 6 bases at J, with 9 bases in the middle. The CDR3 reads CASSFGSGEQYF. The CDR3 DNA follows: TGTGCCAGCAGTTTTGGGTCTGGCGAGCAGTACTTC.

This chain joins TRBV11-2 and TRBJ1-3; 7 bases fit TRBD1. The CDR3 contains 16 residues. Looked up from germline, CDR1 is SGHAT and CDR2 is FQNNGV. The ends lost 5 bases at V and 3 bases at J; junction bases unmatched: 10. DNA for the CDR3: TGTGCCAGCAGCCGAGCCGGGACAGCCTTTGGAAACACCATATATTTT. It translates to CASSRAGTAFGNTIYF.

The V call is TRBV7-3, the J call TRBJ2-3, with D maybe TRBD2 (6 bases). CDR3 length: 15 amino acids. Trimming pared 5 bases from V and 0 bases from J, leaving 12 bases between. Per germline, CDR1 SGHTA and CDR2 FQGTGA. CDR3 DNA: TGTGCCAGCAGCCCGTCCGGGACTAGCACAGATACGCAGTATTTT. It translates to CASSPSGTSTDTQYF.

The CDR3 DNA sequence: TGTGCCAGCAGCGTACTAGCGGGGGCCCCAGATACGCAGTATTTT. Translation gives CASSVLAGAPDTQYF. The chain carries TRBV7-2 and TRBJ2-3; 11 bases match TRBD2. Germline V gene data show CDR1 as SGHTA and CDR2 as FQGNSA. V gave up 5 bases and J gave up 4 bases; unmatched junction bases: 5. The CDR3 consists of 15 residues.

The rearrangement links TRBV5-4 to TRBJ2-3; a weak D match, TRBD1 (5 bases). V was cut by 4 bases and J by 3 bases, with 21 bases left in between. This CDR3 region has 17 residues. Germline V gives CDR1 SGHNT, CDR2 YYREEE (reference sequence). The DNA for the CDR3 is TGTGCCAGCAGCCGATTACAGGCAGGACCCGAAACAGATACGCAGTATTTT. Protein sequence: CASSRLQAGPETDTQYF.

V is TRBV12-3 or TRBV12-4 and J is TRBJ1-6; D unresolved. Trimming cost V 3 bases and J 11 bases, with 8 bases left between them. CDR3 size: 12 residues. The CDR3 here is CASSLAVTPLHF. For the CDR3, the DNA is TGTGCCAGCAGTTTGGCTGTTACACCCCTCCACTTT.

The chain links TRBV28 to TRBJ1-6; D gene uncertain. In germline, CDR1 is MDHEN, CDR2 SYDVKM. The CDR3 consists of 15 residues. V was trimmed by 3 bases and J by 10 bases, leaving 16 bases between them. Here the CDR3 reads CASSFGQVVGSPLHF. CDR3 nucleotide sequence: TGTGCCAGCAGTTTTGGGCAGGTGGTAGGGTCACCCCTCCACTTT.

V is TRBV9 and J is TRBJ2-2; 9 nucleotides align to TRBD2. Germline V gene lookup returns CDR1 SGDLS and CDR2 YYNGEE. With 5 bases clipped from V and 6 bases from J, the junction kept 11 bases outside the gene matches. CDR3 length equals 16 residues. The CDR3 sequence: CASSAVLAGKAGELFF. CDR3 bases: TGTGCCAGCAGTGCCGTGCTAGCGGGAAAAGCCGGGGAGCTGTTTTTT.

For this clone: The sample has other DNA sequences that encode this CDR3 too. The rearrangement links TRBV6-4 to TRBJ1-1; no definite D call. The ends were cut back, 4 bases at V and 1 base at J, with 7 bases in the middle. CDR3 length: 13 amino acids. Germline CDR1 MRHNA, CDR2 SNTAGT. The CDR3 reads CASSVEGNTEAFF. In nucleotides, the CDR3 is TGTGCCAGCAGTGTCGAGGGGAACACTGAAGCTTTCTTT.

The chain carries TRBV6-1 and TRBJ1-1; D gene ambiguous. Germline loops: CDR1 MNHNS, CDR2 SASEGT. The V end was cut by 3 bases, the J end by 3 bases, with 2 bases between. This CDR3 contains 11 residues. CDR3 bases: TGTGCCAGCAGTGATGACACTGAAGCTTTCTTT. Translating it yields CASSDDTEAFF.

This chain links TRBV5-8 with TRBJ1-6, with D possibly being TRBD1 (6 bases). Germline-derived CDR1 and CDR2 are SGHTS and YDEGEE. With 4 bases removed from V and 6 bases from J, the gap between germline ends came to 11 bases. CDR3 length: 14 amino acids. Here the CDR3 reads CASSLRTANSPLHF. The CDR3 DNA reads TGTGCCAGCAGCCTTCGGACAGCTAATTCACCCCTCCACTTT.

The chain carries TRBV4-3 and TRBJ2-7; D not certain. Germline lookup yields CDR1 LGHNA and CDR2 YSLEER. Trimming cost V 1 base and J 0 bases, with 7 bases left between them. The CDR3 spans 14 residues. CDR3 nucleotides: TGCGCCAGCAGCCAAGGGGCAGACTCCTACGAGCAGTACTTC. Encoded protein: CASSQGADSYEQYF.

In its sample, this clone was seen once. The chain couples TRBV6-5 to TRBJ1-2; possible D gene TRBD1, 5 bases. Looked up from germline, CDR1 is MNHEY and CDR2 is SVGAGI. The CDR3 length is 13 residues. Trimming took 2 bases from V and 7 from J, leaving 11 bases between them. The CDR3 sequence: CASSYETVGGYTF. The CDR3 nucleotides are TGTGCCAGCAGTTACGAGACAGTGGGTGGCTACACCTTC.

V gene TRBV4-1 combines with J gene TRBJ2-1, with 7 bases fitting TRBD2. V trimming: 1 base; J trimming: 8 bases; junction bases outside the gene matches: 8. The CDR3 totals 15 residues. Per germline, CDR1 MGHRA and CDR2 YSYEKL. The CDR3 coding sequence is TGCGCCAGCAGCCAAGCTCCGGCGGGAGAGTATGAGCAGTTCTTC. Encoded protein: CASSQAPAGEYEQFF.

The CDR3: CASSEGTGVTSPLHF. The CDR3 nucleotides are TGTGCCAGCAGTGAAGGGACAGGGGTGACTTCACCCCTCCACTTT. The rearrangement uses TRBV2 and TRBJ1-6; 9 bases are shared with TRBD1. The ends lost 1 base at V and 9 bases at J; junction bases unmatched: 4. Germline V gene sequence: CDR1 SNHLY, CDR2 FYNNEI. The CDR3 contains 15 residues.